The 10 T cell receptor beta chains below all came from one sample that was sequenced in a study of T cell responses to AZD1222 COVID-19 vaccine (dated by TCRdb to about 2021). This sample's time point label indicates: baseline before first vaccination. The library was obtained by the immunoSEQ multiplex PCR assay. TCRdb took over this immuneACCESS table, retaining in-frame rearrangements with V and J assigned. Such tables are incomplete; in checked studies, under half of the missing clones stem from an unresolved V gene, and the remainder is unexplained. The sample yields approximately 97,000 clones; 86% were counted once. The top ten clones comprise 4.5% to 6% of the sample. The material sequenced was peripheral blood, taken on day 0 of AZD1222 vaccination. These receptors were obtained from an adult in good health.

CDR3 DNA: TGTGCCAGCCTGGGACGGACGGGCAGGGGGACCCCCAATTGCACAGATACGCAGTATTTT. Protein product: CASLGRTGRGTPNCTDTQYF. The chain employs TRBV6-4 and TRBJ2-3; 7 positions agree with TRBD1. Looked up from germline, CDR1 is MRHNA and CDR2 is SNTAGT. CDR3 length equals 20 residues. The J segment lost 1 base and the V segment lost 8 bases, leaving 24 bases of the junction unmatched.

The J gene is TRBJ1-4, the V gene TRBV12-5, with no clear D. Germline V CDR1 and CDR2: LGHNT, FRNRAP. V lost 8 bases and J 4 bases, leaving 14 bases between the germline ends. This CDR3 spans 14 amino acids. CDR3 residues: CASPEDGVNEKLFF. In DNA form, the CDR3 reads TGTGCTAGTCCCGAGGACGGCGTTAATGAAAAACTGTTTTTT.

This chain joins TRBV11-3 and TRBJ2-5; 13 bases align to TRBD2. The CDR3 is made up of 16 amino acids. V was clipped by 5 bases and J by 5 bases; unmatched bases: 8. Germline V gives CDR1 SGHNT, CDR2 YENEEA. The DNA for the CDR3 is TGTGCCAGCAGCCCACGACTAGCGGGGGGCGGGGAGACCCAGTACTTC. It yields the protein CASSPRLAGGGETQYF. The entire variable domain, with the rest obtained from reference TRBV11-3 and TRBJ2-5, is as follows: EAGVVQSPRYKIIEKKQPVAFWCNPISGHNTLYWYLQNLGQGPELLIRYENEEAVDDSQLPKDRFSAERLKGVDSTLKIQPAELGDSAVYLCASSPRLAGGGETQYFGPGTRLLVL.

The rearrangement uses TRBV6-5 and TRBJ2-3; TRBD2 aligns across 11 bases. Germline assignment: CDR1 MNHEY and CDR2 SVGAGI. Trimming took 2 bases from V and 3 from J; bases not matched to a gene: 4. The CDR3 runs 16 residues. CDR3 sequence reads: CASSYGLAGLTDTQYF. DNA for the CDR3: TGTGCCAGCAGTTACGGACTAGCGGGCCTTACAGATACGCAGTATTTT.

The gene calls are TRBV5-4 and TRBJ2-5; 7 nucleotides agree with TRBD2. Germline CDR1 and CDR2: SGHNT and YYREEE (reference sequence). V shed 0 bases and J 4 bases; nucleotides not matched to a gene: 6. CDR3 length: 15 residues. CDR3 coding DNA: TGTGCCAGCAGCTTGGACGGCGGGGGTAGAGAGACCCAGTACTTC. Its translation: CASSLDGGGRETQYF.

The CDR3 region is CASAPRVSYEQYF. DNA for the CDR3: TGTGCCAGCGCGCCCAGGGTTTCCTACGAGCAGTACTTC. The J gene is TRBJ2-7, the V gene TRBV6-5, with a tentative D call TRBD1 (5 bases). Trimming removed 8 bases from V and 1 base from J, with 12 bases in between. CDR1 is MNHEY, CDR2 SVGAGI, per germline. The CDR3 runs to 13 residues.

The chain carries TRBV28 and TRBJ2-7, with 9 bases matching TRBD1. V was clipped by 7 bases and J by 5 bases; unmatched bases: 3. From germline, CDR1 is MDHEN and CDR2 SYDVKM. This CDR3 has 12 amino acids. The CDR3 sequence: CASTDRGHEQYF. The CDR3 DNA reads TGTGCCAGCACGGACAGGGGCCACGAGCAGTACTTC.

The CDR3 DNA reads TGTGCCAGCAGTGATATTAGCGGGAGTCTAGATACGCAGTATTTT. Amino acids: CASSDISGSLDTQYF. This chain links TRBV6-4 with TRBJ2-3; 9 bases align to TRBD2. With V trimmed by 3 bases and J by 5 bases, 6 bases remained unmatched. CDR1 is MRHNA and CDR2 is SNTAGT in the germline V gene. The CDR3 extends over 15 amino acids.

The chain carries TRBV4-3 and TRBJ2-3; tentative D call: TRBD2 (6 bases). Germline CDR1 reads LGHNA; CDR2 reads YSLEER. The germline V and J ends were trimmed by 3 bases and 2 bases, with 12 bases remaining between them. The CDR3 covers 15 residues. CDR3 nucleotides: TGCGCCAGCAGCCAGGGGACTTATAACACAGATACGCAGTATTTT. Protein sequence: CASSQGTYNTDTQYF.

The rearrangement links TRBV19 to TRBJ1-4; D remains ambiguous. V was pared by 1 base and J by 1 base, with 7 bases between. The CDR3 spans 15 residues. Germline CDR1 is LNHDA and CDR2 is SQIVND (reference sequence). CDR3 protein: CASSIGGGTNEKLFF. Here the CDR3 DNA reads TGTGCCAGTAGTATAGGAGGAGGAACTAATGAAAAACTGTTTTTT.